The TCR beta chain described here comes from a study of CD8+ T cells in alopecia areata. Regarding treatment: oral pan-JAK inhibitor, 5-10 mg twice daily. Germline V CDR1 and CDR2: SGDLS, YYNGEE. The CDR3 extends over 17 amino acids. The V end was cut by 0 bases, the J end by 1 base, with 16 bases between. In each case, RNA was isolated and then reverse transcribed into cDNA as the sequencing template. TCRdb's copy holds only in-frame clones and misses some; the assay was immunoSEQ multiplex PCR. Of some 80,000 clones detected, around 60% appear once; the ten largest clones hold about 20%. The rearrangement links TRBV9 to TRBJ2-5, with D possibly being TRBD1 (6 bases). Specimen: CD8+ T cells sorted from blood, collected at week 24, from a patient treated with tofacitinib. The TCR comes from a human donor with alopecia areata. The CDR3 DNA sequence: TGTGCCAGCAGCGTAGCGGCAGTGGGGACATTCCAAGAGACCCAGTACTTC. Translation: CASSVAAVGTFQETQYF. The complete variable domain, with remaining parts taken from reference TRBV9 and TRBJ2-5, reads DSGVTQTPKHLITATGQRVTLRCSPRSGDLSVYWYQQSLDQGLQFLIQYYNGEERAKGNILERFSAQQFPDLHSELNLSSLELGDSALYFCASSVAAVGTFQETQYFGPGTRLLVL.